This T cell receptor beta chain was recorded in a study of T cells after yellow fever vaccination. This clonotype came up a few times. The antigen is not known. Study outcomes and limitations: Overall, a small share of clonotypes was seen in both CD4 and CD8 compartments.

The V end lost 0 bases, the J end lost 2 bases, and 8 bases lay between the germline ends. CDR3 length equals 14 residues. Germline V gene sequence: CDR1 MGHRA, CDR2 YSYEKL. TCRdb re-called the 5' RACE reads through MiXCR, storing one row per CDR3 protein. The sample yields roughly 79,000 distinct CDR3 sequences, about 7.7% seen once. This chain connects TRBV4-1 to TRBJ2-7; tentatively, D is TRBD1 (5 bases). The TCR originated in a man aged 18 to 29 who received the YFV17D yellow fever vaccine. This sample comprised CD8+ T cells sorted from PBMCs, obtained approximately 11 days after the first yellow fever vaccination. The DNA for the CDR3 is TGCGCCAGCAGCCAAGAGGGGCAAGCCTACGAGCAGTACTTC. As protein: CASSQEGQAYEQYF.